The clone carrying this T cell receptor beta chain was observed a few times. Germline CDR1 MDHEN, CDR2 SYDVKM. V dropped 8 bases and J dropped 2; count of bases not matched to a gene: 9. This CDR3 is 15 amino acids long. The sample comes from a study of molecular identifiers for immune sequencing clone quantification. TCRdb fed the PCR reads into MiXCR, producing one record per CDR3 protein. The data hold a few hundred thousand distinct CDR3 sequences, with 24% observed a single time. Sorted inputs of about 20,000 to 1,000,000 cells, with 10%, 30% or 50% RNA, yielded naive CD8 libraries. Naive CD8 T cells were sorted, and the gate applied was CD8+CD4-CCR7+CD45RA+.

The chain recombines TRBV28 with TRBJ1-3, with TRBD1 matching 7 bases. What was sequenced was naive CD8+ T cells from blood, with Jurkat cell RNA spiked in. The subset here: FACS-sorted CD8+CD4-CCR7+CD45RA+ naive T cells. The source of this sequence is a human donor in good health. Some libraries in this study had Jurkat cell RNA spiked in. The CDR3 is CASGYRGGPGNTIYF. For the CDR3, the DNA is TGTGCCAGCGGATACAGGGGAGGACCTGGAAACACCATATATTTT.